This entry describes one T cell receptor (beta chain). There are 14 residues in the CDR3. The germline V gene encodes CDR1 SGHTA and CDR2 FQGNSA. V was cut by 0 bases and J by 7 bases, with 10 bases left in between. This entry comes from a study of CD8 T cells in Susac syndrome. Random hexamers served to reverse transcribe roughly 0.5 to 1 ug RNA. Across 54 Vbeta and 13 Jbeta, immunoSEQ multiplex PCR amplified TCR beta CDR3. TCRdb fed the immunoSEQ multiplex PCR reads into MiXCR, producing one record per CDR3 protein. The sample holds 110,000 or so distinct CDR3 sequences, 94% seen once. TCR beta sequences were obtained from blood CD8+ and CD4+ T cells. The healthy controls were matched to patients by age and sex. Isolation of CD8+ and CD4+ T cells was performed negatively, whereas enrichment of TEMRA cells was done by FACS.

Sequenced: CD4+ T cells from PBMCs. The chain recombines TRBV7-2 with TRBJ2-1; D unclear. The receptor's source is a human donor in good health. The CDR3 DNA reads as TGTGCCAGCAGCTTAGCGCGAGACGCAAATGAGCAGTTCTTC. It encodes CASSLARDANEQFF.